The 27 T cell receptor beta chains in this list originate from one sample, sequenced in a study of patients and donors after allogeneic stem cell transplantation. TCRdb used MiXCR to reprocess the RT-PCR reads, holding one entry per CDR3 protein. Of around 150,000 distinct CDR3 sequences listed, about 40% are singletons. Sequences were obtained from blood, either unsorted or a sorted T cell fraction (not recorded which). These receptor sequences come from a human donor who was either an allogeneic HSCT recipient or a stem cell or donor lymphocyte infusion donor (not recorded which). It is not recorded whose cells these are; they may come from a transplant donor.

V and J are TRBV20-1 and TRBJ2-1; D not certain. This CDR3 has 14 amino acids. Germline loops: CDR1 DFQATT, CDR2 SNEGSKA (reference sequence). The V end was cut by 6 bases, the J end by 0 bases, with 12 bases between. In DNA, the CDR3 is TGCAGTGCCGGGTGGGCTAGCTCCTACAATGAGCAGTTCTTC. This translates into CSAGWASSYNEQFF.

This chain connects TRBV5-1 to TRBJ1-1; TRBD1 agrees at 8 bases. This CDR3 has 14 residues. J gave up 6 bases and V 4 bases, and 8 bases lay outside the gene matches. Germline V gives CDR1 SGHRS, CDR2 YFSETQ. The DNA of the CDR3 is TGCGCCAGCAGCGAGGACAGGGAAAAGGCTGAAGCTTTCTTT. Encoded protein: CASSEDREKAEAFF.

This clonotype showed up just a few times. The chain has TRBV20-1 and TRBJ1-1; 8 bases align to TRBD1. Per the germline V gene, CDR1 is DFQATT and CDR2 is SNEGSKA (reference sequence). The length of the CDR3 is 14 residues. The trim removed 0 bases at V and 4 bases at J, leaving 4 bases unmatched. CDR3 protein: CSAREWTGSTEAFF. In DNA, the CDR3 is TGCAGTGCTAGAGAGTGGACAGGGAGCACTGAAGCTTTCTTT.

The CDR3 here is CASTLRTGLGTEAFF. The CDR3 DNA is TGTGCCAGCACTCTCAGGACAGGGCTGGGCACTGAAGCTTTCTTT. The chain has TRBV28 and TRBJ1-1; TRBD1 matches 8 bases. CDR1 is MDHEN and CDR2 is SYDVKM in the germline V gene. The CDR3 is made up of 15 amino acids. J lost 4 bases, V lost 7 bases, and 11 bases had no gene match.

This sequence joins TRBV2 and TRBJ2-5; D may be TRBD1 (6 bases). V dropped 5 bases and J dropped 7 bases, with 17 bases sitting between them. This CDR3 is 14 amino acids long. From germline, CDR1 is SNHLY and CDR2 FYNNEI. For the CDR3, the DNA is TGTGCCAGCAGTCCGGACAGACCTGTCGGGACCCAGTACTTC. As protein: CASSPDRPVGTQYF. Filled out from reference TRBV2 and TRBJ2-5, the complete variable domain reads EPEVTQTPSHQVTQMGQEVILRCVPISNHLYFYWYRQILGQKVEFLVSFYNNEISEKSEIFDDQFSVERPDGSNFTLKIRSTKLEDSAMYFCASSPDRPVGTQYFGPGTRLLVL.

The chain has TRBV4-2 and TRBJ1-1; D is ambiguous. V was pared by 0 bases and J by 5 bases, with 10 bases between. The CDR3 is made up of 14 amino acids. The germline V gene encodes CDR1 LGHNA and CDR2 YNFKEQ. In nucleotides, the CDR3 is TGTGCCAGCAGCCAAGATATGGGGAGAACTGAAGCTTTCTTT. It specifies CASSQDMGRTEAFF.

V and J are TRBV20-1 and TRBJ2-3, with TRBD2 identical over 9 bases. The trim removed 5 bases at V and 1 base at J, leaving 7 bases unmatched. The CDR3 totals 15 residues. Germline-derived CDR1 and CDR2 are DFQATT and SNEGSKA (reference sequence). CDR3 nucleotides: TGCAGTGCTGGATATAGCGGGGGCCGCACAGATACGCAGTATTTT. Residues: CSAGYSGGRTDTQYF.

DNA of the CDR3: TGTGCCAGCAGTGTGGGACTTGGGGTAAGGCAGTTCTTC. This encodes CASSVGLGVRQFF. This chain links TRBV12-3 or TRBV12-4 with TRBJ2-1, with D tentatively TRBD2 (6 bases). The CDR3 totals 13 residues. Trimming removed 5 bases from V and 12 bases from J, with 17 bases in between.

The chain joins TRBV3-1 to TRBJ2-1, with D tentatively TRBD1 or TRBD2 (5 bases each). Trimming removed 4 bases from V and 6 bases from J, with 13 bases in between. This CDR3 is 14 amino acids long. Germline lookup yields CDR1 LGHDT and CDR2 YNNKEL (reference sequence). CDR3 protein: CASSPGLPGNEQFF. CDR3 coding DNA: TGTGCCAGCAGCCCGGGGCTACCGGGCAATGAGCAGTTCTTC.

The rearrangement joins TRBV28 to TRBJ1-2; no reliable D call. V lost 5 bases, J lost 1 base, and 8 bases lay in between. Germline CDR1 MDHEN, CDR2 SYDVKM. The CDR3 runs 13 residues. The CDR3 loop reads CASSPYYNYGYTF. DNA of the CDR3: TGTGCCAGCAGTCCATACTATAACTATGGCTACACCTTC.

The chain recombines TRBV12-3 or TRBV12-4 with TRBJ1-2, with 8 bases lining up with TRBD1. Unmatched junction bases numbered 8, after V lost 6 bases and J lost 2 bases. The CDR3 is 15 residues long. The CDR3 nucleotides are TGTGCCAGCAGGCTCTCGACAGGGGAGAACTATGGCTACACCTTC. It yields the protein CASRLSTGENYGYTF.

The chain is built from TRBV7-2 and TRBJ1-5; D is undetermined. The germline CDR1 and CDR2 sequences are SGHTA and FQGNSA. Trimming took off 4 bases at V and 0 bases at J, with 13 bases between the two ends. The CDR3 contains 16 residues. CDR3 loop: CASSWAGPNSNQPQHF. In nucleotides, the CDR3 is TGTGCCAGCAGCTGGGCAGGACCCAATAGCAATCAGCCCCAGCATTTT.

This clonotype came up once. The genes are TRBV25-1 and TRBJ2-2, with D possibly being TRBD1 (6 bases). V lost 1 base and J 6 bases, leaving 21 bases between the germline ends. Germline loops: CDR1 MGHDK, CDR2 SYGVNS. The CDR3 extends over 18 amino acids. The CDR3 DNA is TGTGCCAGCAGTGAATTCGGTGGAGTCAGGGGTTCGCCCGGGGAGCTGTTTTTT. Translated: CASSEFGGVRGSPGELFF.

The chain couples TRBV6-6 to TRBJ1-1; 9 bases line up with TRBD1. Germline CDR1 reads MNHNY; CDR2 reads SVGAGI (reference sequence). The length of the CDR3 is 15 residues. The junction had 12 bases not matched to a gene; V was cut back by 9 bases and J by 4 bases. This CDR3 is CASSPSRTGATEAFF. CDR3 sequence (DNA): TGTGCCAGTTCACCTTCCAGGACAGGGGCCACTGAAGCTTTCTTT.

V and J are TRBV12-3 or TRBV12-4 and TRBJ1-1; 7 nucleotides align to TRBD1. V shed 0 bases and J 8 bases; nucleotides not matched to a gene: 18. The CDR3 spans 18 residues. The CDR3 loop is CASSLAAGALSRGTEAFF. CDR3 nucleotides: TGTGCCAGCAGTTTAGCGGCGGGGGCCCTCTCCAGGGGGACCGAAGCTTTCTTT.

This chain links TRBV6-6 with TRBJ2-3; D not resolved. Germline V gene data show CDR1 as MNHNY and CDR2 as SVGAGI (reference sequence). The CDR3 totals 13 residues. Trimming shortened V by 8 bases and J by 4 bases, and 13 bases separated the two germline ends. CDR3 nucleotides: TGTGCCAGCCCTCCCAACACGGCAGATACGCAGTATTTT. Translating gives CASPPNTADTQYF.

The chain couples TRBV4-3 to TRBJ2-7; D may be TRBD2 (7 bases). The V end lost 2 bases, the J end lost 7 bases, and 21 bases lay between the germline ends. The CDR3 runs 16 residues. Germline CDR1 LGHNA, CDR2 YSLEER. In DNA, the CDR3 is TGCGCCAGCAGCCAAACGGGGGGCCTGGCTCTTGAAGAGCAGTACTTC. Translating gives CASSQTGGLALEEQYF.

The chain combines TRBV5-8 with TRBJ2-7; maybe TRBD2 (6 bases). The CDR3 spans 12 residues. Between the trimmed V and J ends, which lost 4 bases and 3 bases, there was a span of 8 bases. Per the germline V gene, CDR1 is SGHTS and CDR2 is YDEGEE. The CDR3 reads CASSAGFYEQYF. The CDR3 DNA reads TGTGCCAGCAGCGCGGGATTCTACGAGCAGTACTTC.

The gene calls are TRBV7-2 and TRBJ1-5, with a possible D match to TRBD1 (5 bases). Germline CDR1 is SGHTA and CDR2 is FQGNSA. Trimming removed 6 bases at V and 3 bases at J, with 12 bases between. This CDR3 spans 14 amino acids. The CDR3 DNA reads as TGTGCCAGCAGGGTGGGACGGATCAATCAGCCCCAGCATTTT. It codes for CASRVGRINQPQHF.

J is TRBJ1-4 and V is TRBV5-1, with a possible D match to TRBD1 (6 bases). The V and J ends lost 4 bases and 5 bases respectively, with 15 bases between them. Germline V gives CDR1 SGHRS, CDR2 YFSETQ. The CDR3 extends over 15 amino acids. CDR3 sequence (DNA): TGCGCCAGCAGCGCCCTTGGGGGCCAGAATGAAAAACTGTTTTTT. Its protein is CASSALGGQNEKLFF.

This clonotype was seen only a few times. This sequence joins TRBV4-1 and TRBJ1-1; 8 positions match TRBD1. The CDR3 covers 15 residues. Germline loops: CDR1 MGHRA, CDR2 YSYEKL. Unmatched junction bases numbered 8, after V lost 4 bases and J lost 4 bases. Here the CDR3 reads CASSPRTGRGTEAFF. CDR3 nucleotides: TGCGCCAGCAGCCCACGGACAGGGAGGGGCACTGAAGCTTTCTTT.

This clonotype has just one count. CDR3 sequence (DNA): TGTGCCAGCAGTGAGCAGGGGGCCAGCACAGATACGCAGTATTTT. Protein product: CASSEQGASTDTQYF. The V call is TRBV2, the J call TRBJ2-3, with 8 bases aligning to TRBD1. The V gene's germline CDR1 is SNHLY and CDR2 FYNNEI. The CDR3 totals 15 residues. V lost 3 bases, J lost 0 bases, and 2 bases stayed unmatched.

The chain employs TRBV9 and TRBJ2-3; 7 bases match TRBD2. The CDR3 extends over 14 amino acids. The V gene's germline CDR1 is SGDLS and CDR2 YYNGEE. With 3 bases clipped from V and 4 bases from J, the junction kept 5 bases outside the gene matches. The CDR3 DNA reads as TGTGCCAGCAGCGCGCTAGCGGCGGCAGATACGCAGTATTTT. Residues: CASSALAAADTQYF.

This clonotype was counted many times. The V gene is TRBV20-1, the J gene TRBJ1-5, with a tentative D call TRBD1 (6 bases). The germline V and J ends were trimmed by 3 bases and 1 base, with 7 bases remaining between them. This CDR3 comprises 13 residues. Germline assignment: CDR1 DFQATT and CDR2 SNEGSKA (reference sequence). The chain's CDR3 is CSARTGSNQPQHF. CDR3 bases: TGCAGTGCTAGGACAGGCAGCAATCAGCCCCAGCATTTT.

The V and J genes are TRBV28 and TRBJ2-7, with TRBD1 identical over 7 bases. Trimming removed 8 bases from V and 4 bases from J; junction bases left unmatched: 2. The CDR3 length is 11 residues. The germline gives CDR1 MDHEN, CDR2 SYDVKM. For the CDR3, the DNA is TGTGCCAGCTCGACAGGGTACGAGCAGTACGTC. The encoded protein is CASSTGYEQYV.

This chain connects TRBV18 to TRBJ1-1; D perhaps matches TRBD1 (5 bases). The CDR3 consists of 15 residues. Trimming left V 1 base short and J 1 base short, with 10 bases between. The germline CDR1 and CDR2 sequences are KGHSH and LQKENI. The CDR3, as DNA: TGTGCCAGCTCACCACTCCAGGGATGGAACACTGAAGCTTTCTTT. The encoded protein is CASSPLQGWNTEAFF.

V and J are TRBV11-2 and TRBJ2-1; tentative D call: TRBD2 (6 bases). This CDR3 is 14 amino acids long. Trimming took off 5 bases at V and 1 base at J, with 9 bases between the two ends. The V gene's germline CDR1 is SGHAT and CDR2 FQNNGV. In DNA, the CDR3 is TGTGCCAGCAGCCGGGACTTTTCCTACAATGAGCAGTTCTTC. Protein: CASSRDFSYNEQFF.